The 14 T cell receptor beta chains in this list originate from one sample, sequenced in a study of cytomegalovirus exposure and HLA in healthy donors. The PCR contained 60 Vbeta and 13 Jbeta primers. Some clones are missing from TCRdb's copy, which holds only in-frame ones; the method was immunoSEQ multiplex PCR. The data show around 40,000 clones, with 70% to 80% seen just once and about 1.5% held by the top ten. Sequenced: PBMCs. Receptors originate from a young man in good health and CMV-seronegative.

This clone has more than one count but fewer than ten. This sequence joins TRBV9 and TRBJ1-2; tentative D call: TRBD1 (5 bases). CDR3 length equals 15 residues. The V and J ends lost 0 bases and 5 bases respectively, with 14 bases between them. Per germline, CDR1 SGDLS and CDR2 YYNGEE. CDR3 bases: TGTGCCAGCAGCGTAGTTGACAGAGCGCAGTATGGCTACACCTTC. Translated: CASSVVDRAQYGYTF.

Only a few counts were recorded for this clone. The V and J genes are TRBV28 and TRBJ1-2; a weak D match, TRBD1 (5 bases). V lost 5 bases and J lost 4, with 11 bases in between. Germline CDR1 is MDHEN and CDR2 is SYDVKM. This CDR3 region has 13 residues. In nucleotides, the CDR3 is TGTGCCAGCAGTCCGATTCAGGGCTATGGCTACACCTTC. Its translation: CASSPIQGYGYTF.

The rearrangement uses TRBV5-1 and TRBJ2-7, with 7 bases lining up with TRBD2. Trimming cost V 2 bases and J 3 bases; bases outside gene matches: 5. Germline-derived CDR1 and CDR2 are SGHRS and YFSETQ. The CDR3 has 14 amino acids. The CDR3: CASSLGASGYEQYF. The CDR3 nucleotides read TGCGCCAGCAGCTTAGGGGCTAGCGGCTACGAGCAGTACTTC.

V usage is TRBV29-1 and J usage is TRBJ2-3; a possible D gene is TRBD2 (6 bases). Trimming shortened V by 7 bases and J by 4 bases, and 12 bases separated the two germline ends. Per the germline V gene, CDR1 is SQVTM and CDR2 is ANQGSEA. This CDR3 region has 12 residues. CDR3 protein: CSAAGGPDTQYF. The CDR3 DNA follows: TGCAGCGCCGCCGGGGGACCAGATACGCAGTATTTT.

About this clone: In the same sample, other DNA sequences code for this CDR3. The chain uses TRBV9 and TRBJ1-4; 10 bases align to TRBD1. Trimming at V came to 0 bases and at J to 5 bases, leaving 13 bases not matched to a gene. In germline, CDR1 is SGDLS, CDR2 YYNGEE. This CDR3 contains 19 residues. CDR3 coding DNA: TGTGCCAGCAGCGTAGGAATTAGGACAGGGGGTGCGTTCAATGAAAAACTGTTTTTT. Amino acid sequence: CASSVGIRTGGAFNEKLFF.

The CDR3 protein is CASSPGNTEAFF. The DNA of the CDR3 is TGTGCCAGCTCCCCGGGGAACACTGAAGCTTTCTTT. The genes are TRBV18 and TRBJ1-1; no definite D call. Germline loops: CDR1 KGHSH, CDR2 LQKENI. V was cut by 6 bases and J by 1 base, with 6 bases left in between. The CDR3 consists of 12 residues.

There are a few counts of this clone. The genes are TRBV9 and TRBJ1-6, with D maybe TRBD1 (6 bases). Germline assignment: CDR1 SGDLS and CDR2 YYNGEE. V lost 0 bases and J lost 9, with 10 bases in between. This CDR3 contains 14 residues. The CDR3 reads CASSVGGGVSPLHF. Here the CDR3 DNA reads TGTGCCAGCAGCGTAGGAGGGGGTGTTTCACCCCTCCACTTT.

This clone was found a few times. This chain links TRBV5-4 with TRBJ2-7; TRBD2 is a possible D gene (6 bases). The germline CDR1 and CDR2 sequences are SGHNT and YYREEE (reference sequence). Trimming removed 5 bases at V and 1 base at J, with 13 bases between. The CDR3 contains 14 residues. The CDR3 reads CASRPGVSSYEQYF. The CDR3 DNA sequence: TGTGCCAGCAGACCGGGGGTCTCATCCTACGAGCAGTACTTC.

This clone has a handful of counts. The chain joins TRBV18 to TRBJ2-2; TRBD2 matches 7 bases. V was clipped by 2 bases and J by 5 bases; unmatched bases: 8. Germline V CDR1 and CDR2: KGHSH, LQKENI. This CDR3 has 16 amino acids. CDR3 loop: CASSPVASGGTGELFF. The CDR3 DNA sequence: TGTGCCAGCTCACCAGTGGCCTCCGGGGGGACCGGGGAGCTGTTTTTT.

The count of this clone is one. The chain joins TRBV19 to TRBJ1-1; D is possibly TRBD1 (6 bases). V was clipped by 6 bases and J by 0 bases, with 14 bases between them. From germline, CDR1 is LNHDA and CDR2 SQIVND (reference sequence). The CDR3 totals 15 residues. The CDR3 DNA reads TGTGCCAGTAGGACGCGCGGGGGCATGAACACTGAAGCTTTCTTT. It specifies CASRTRGGMNTEAFF.

The J gene is TRBJ1-1, the V gene TRBV5-1; TRBD1 is a possible D gene (6 bases). The CDR3 length is 19 residues. Germline CDR1 SGHRS, CDR2 YFSETQ. V lost 0 bases and J 2 bases, leaving 23 bases between the germline ends. CDR3 residues: CASSLGPLSLTGINTEAFF. The CDR3 nucleotides are TGCGCCAGCAGCTTGGGTCCTCTGTCCTTGACAGGAATAAACACTGAAGCTTTCTTT.

The rearrangement uses TRBV5-6 and TRBJ1-5, with D hard to call. The V gene lost 4 bases and the J gene lost 6 bases, with 26 bases spanning the gap. The CDR3 loop spans 18 amino acids. Germline values: CDR1 SGHDT, CDR2 YYEEEE. This CDR3 is CASSRKSGGLSGGQPQHF. In nucleotides, the CDR3 is TGTGCCAGCAGCCGAAAAAGCGGTGGGCTGTCCGGTGGTCAGCCCCAGCATTTT.

The V gene is TRBV7-8, the J gene TRBJ2-7; 12 bases are a match to TRBD2. V gave up 6 bases and J gave up 3 bases; unmatched junction bases: 6. The CDR3 sequence is 15 residues long. The germline V gene encodes CDR1 SGHVS and CDR2 FQNEAQ. CDR3 sequence (DNA): TGTGCCAGCAGGCCGACTAGCGGGAGTGGCTACGAGCAGTACTTC. Its translation is CASRPTSGSGYEQYF.

V gene TRBV6-5 combines with J gene TRBJ1-2, with 12 nucleotides matching TRBD1. Germline V CDR1 and CDR2: MNHEY, SVGAGI. This CDR3 has 15 amino acids. With 7 bases clipped from V and 8 bases from J, the junction kept 11 bases outside the gene matches. The CDR3 loop reads CASTPYYGTGGGYTF. The CDR3 region has the DNA TGTGCCAGCACGCCATATTACGGGACAGGGGGCGGCTACACCTTC.